One sample yielded the 27 T cell receptor beta chains listed below, sequenced in a study of cytomegalovirus exposure and HLA in healthy donors. Both 60 Vbeta primers and 13 Jbeta primers went into the PCR. Libraries were prepared by immunoSEQ multiplex PCR; TCRdb keeps only in-frame clonotypes and omits some of them. Of tens of thousands of clones listed, about 70% are singletons. Specimen: PBMCs. These receptors originate from a woman aged 45-65 years in good health and CMV-seropositive.

This clone was counted between two and nine times. This chain links TRBV7-8 with TRBJ2-1; 8 bases match TRBD1. The V segment lost 8 bases and the J segment 5 bases; nucleotides outside the gene matches: 8. The CDR3 runs to 14 residues. Germline assignment: CDR1 SGHVS and CDR2 FQNEAQ. CDR3 coding DNA: TGTGCCAGCGGCGCCGGGACAGGTAACAATGAGCAGTTCTTC. Translation gives CASGAGTGNNEQFF.

The chain is built from TRBV29-1 and TRBJ1-2; 7 nucleotides match TRBD1. The CDR3 is 16 amino acids. Germline assignment: CDR1 SQVTM and CDR2 ANQGSEA. V lost 1 base and J lost 6; bases outside the gene matches: 14. This chain's CDR3 is CSVEVSTWDSSDGYTF. CDR3 nucleotide sequence: TGCAGCGTTGAAGTATCTACCTGGGACAGCTCTGATGGCTACACCTTC.

This clone showed up just a few times. The rearrangement links TRBV28 to TRBJ2-5; 9 positions match TRBD2. Germline V gene lookup returns CDR1 MDHEN and CDR2 SYDVKM. The CDR3 is made up of 15 amino acids. Trimming at V came to 3 bases and at J to 2 bases, leaving 4 bases not matched to a gene. The CDR3 protein is CASSFGTSGQETQYF. As DNA, the CDR3 is TGTGCCAGCAGTTTTGGTACTAGCGGGCAAGAGACCCAGTACTTC.

The chain carries TRBV15 and TRBJ2-5; 7 nucleotides match TRBD1. CDR3 size: 15 residues. J gave up 5 bases and V 0 bases, and 6 bases lay outside the gene matches. The germline V gene has CDR1 LNHNV and CDR2 YYDKDF (reference sequence). Written as DNA, the CDR3 is TGTGCCACCAGCAGAGATAAGGGGGCCGGTGAGACCCAGTACTTC. Encoded protein: CATSRDKGAGETQYF. Full variable domain (rest looked up from reference TRBV15 and TRBJ2-5): DAMVIQNPRYQVTQFGKPVTLSCSQTLNHNVMYWYQQKSSQAPKLLFHYYDKDFNNEADTPDNFQSRRPNTSFCFLDIRSPGLGDTAMYLCATSRDKGAGETQYFGPGTRLLVL.

This clone was counted between two and nine times. The chain joins TRBV25-1 to TRBJ2-1, with D perhaps matching TRBD1 (5 bases). The V end lost 7 bases, the J end lost 7 bases, and 20 bases lay between the germline ends. The germline gives CDR1 MGHDK, CDR2 SYGVNS. The CDR3 covers 15 residues. CDR3 DNA sequence: TGTGCCAGCAAAAGTACAGGCAACCGGCGGAATGAGCAGTTCTTC. It translates to CASKSTGNRRNEQFF. The full variable domain, with the rest looked up from reference TRBV25-1 and TRBJ2-1, is EADIYQTPRYLVIGTGKKITLECSQTMGHDKMYWYQQDPGMELHLIHYSYGVNSTEKGDLSSESTVSRIRTEHFPLTLESARPSHTSQYLCASKSTGNRRNEQFFGPGTRLTVL.

Only a few counts were recorded for this clone. This sequence joins TRBV4-2 and TRBJ2-3; D is perhaps TRBD2 (7 bases). CDR1 LGHNA and CDR2 YNFKEQ come from the germline V gene. With 0 bases removed from V and 4 bases from J, the gap between germline ends came to 17 bases. This CDR3 region has 17 residues. The CDR3 spells CASSQESRGGGADTQYF. For the CDR3, the DNA is TGTGCCAGCAGCCAAGAATCTCGTGGGGGGGGCGCAGATACGCAGTATTTT.

This chain links TRBV15 with TRBJ2-5, with a possible D match to TRBD2 (7 bases). Germline lookup yields CDR1 LNHNV and CDR2 YYDKDF (reference sequence). Trimming pared 0 bases from V and 5 bases from J, leaving 22 bases between. The CDR3 loop spans 18 amino acids. The DNA of the CDR3 is TGTGCCACCAGCAGAGATAAAGTCGGGCGGGGGCTCGCGGAGACCCAGTACTTC. Its translation: CATSRDKVGRGLAETQYF.

The chain combines TRBV28 with TRBJ2-7, with 7 positions matching TRBD1. There are 17 residues in the CDR3. CDR1 is MDHEN and CDR2 is SYDVKM in the germline V gene. Trimming took 4 bases from V and 3 from J; bases not matched to a gene: 15. The CDR3 here is CASSSFSGGIAIYEQYF. Here the CDR3 DNA reads TGTGCCAGCAGTTCTTTCTCAGGGGGAATAGCTATCTACGAGCAGTACTTC.

V gene TRBV19 combines with J gene TRBJ1-4; TRBD1 agrees at 7 bases. Germline lookup yields CDR1 LNHDA and CDR2 SQIVND (reference sequence). This CDR3 is built from 14 residues. Trimming at V came to 10 bases and at J to 8 bases, leaving 13 bases not matched to a gene. CDR3 amino acids: CATKKGASDEKLFF. CDR3 nucleotide sequence: TGTGCCACCAAGAAGGGGGCCTCAGACGAAAAACTGTTTTTT.

The rearrangement joins TRBV7-2 to TRBJ1-2; perhaps TRBD1 as D (6 bases). Germline assignment: CDR1 SGHTA and CDR2 FQGNSA. This CDR3 comprises 14 residues. V lost 6 bases and J lost 5, with 16 bases in between. The CDR3: CASSRIPGAYGYTF. Here the CDR3 DNA reads TGTGCCAGCAGTCGTATTCCAGGGGCGTATGGCTACACCTTC.

This clone was seen more than once but under ten times. The V call is TRBV27, the J call TRBJ2-2; 7 bases are shared with TRBD1. CDR1 and CDR2 from the germline V gene are MNHEY and SMNVEV (reference sequence). The CDR3 is 14 residues long. J gave up 0 bases and V 8 bases, and 3 bases lay outside the gene matches. CDR3 loop: CASYDRANTGELFF. In DNA, the CDR3 is TGTGCCAGCTACGACAGGGCGAACACCGGGGAGCTGTTTTTT.

The chain is built from TRBV27 and TRBJ2-3; 9 bases match TRBD2. J lost 8 bases, V lost 10 bases, and 13 bases had no gene match. CDR3 length equals 14 residues. Germline-derived CDR1 and CDR2 are MNHEY and SMNVEV (reference sequence). CDR3 residues: CATGSGSGLSTQYF. CDR3 nucleotide sequence: TGTGCCACCGGTAGCGGGAGCGGGCTCTCTACGCAGTATTTT.

This clone occurred a few times. A far larger clone is only one base removed, so a read error is likely. This chain uses TRBV15 with TRBJ2-7, with 11 bases identical to TRBD2. The trim removed 7 bases at V and 3 bases at J, leaving 11 bases unmatched. Germline values: CDR1 LNHNV, CDR2 YYDKDF (reference sequence). This CDR3 is 16 amino acids long. This CDR3 is CATISLAGGAVYEQYF. The CDR3 DNA follows: TGTGCCACCATCAGCTTAGCGGGAGGGGCGGTCTACGAGCAGTACTTC.

There are a few counts of this clone. The gene calls are TRBV4-1 and TRBJ2-7; 13 bases are shared with TRBD2. The length of the CDR3 is 15 residues. V lost 4 bases and J lost 4; bases outside the gene matches: 4. Looked up from germline, CDR1 is MGHRA and CDR2 is YSYEKL. In DNA form, the CDR3 reads TGCGCCAGCAGCCCTAGACTAGCGGGAGGATACGAGCAGTACTTC. Its protein is CASSPRLAGGYEQYF.

V and J are TRBV7-8 and TRBJ1-4, with TRBD1 identical over 7 bases. Germline CDR1 reads SGHVS; CDR2 reads FQNEAQ. The ends lost 1 base at V and 4 bases at J; junction bases unmatched: 6. The CDR3 runs to 16 residues. This CDR3 reads CASSLVLDRVNEKLFF. CDR3 DNA sequence: TGTGCCAGCAGCTTAGTCTTAGACAGGGTTAATGAAAAACTGTTTTTT. The full variable domain, completed using reference TRBV7-8 and TRBJ1-4, is GAGVSQSPRYKVAKRGQDVALRCDPISGHVSLFWYQQALGQGPEFLTYFQNEAQLDKSGLPSDRFFAERPEGSVSTLKIQRTQQEDSAVYLCASSLVLDRVNEKLFFGSGTQLSVL.

Remarks on this clone: This CDR3 fails to terminate in the conserved phenylalanine or tryptophan, so it likely reflects a read error. The genes are TRBV5-5 and TRBJ2-7; weak D call: TRBD1 (6 bases). This CDR3 region has 15 residues. The germline V gene has CDR1 SGHKS and CDR2 YYEKEE (reference sequence). Deletions cut 3 bases from V and 2 bases from J, with 15 bases between. CDR3 nucleotides: TGTGCCAGCAGCTCCCCGGACAGACGACCCTACGAGCAGTACCTC. It is translated as CASSSPDRRPYEQYL.

This clone was counted only a few times. The chain has TRBV14 and TRBJ2-4; a weak D match, TRBD1 (5 bases). CDR1 and CDR2 (germline): SGHDN, FVKESK. The length of the CDR3 is 16 residues. Trimming shortened V by 3 bases and J by 1 base, and 13 bases separated the two germline ends. The CDR3, as DNA: TGTGCCAGCAGCCATCATTCAGGGCAGGCCAAAAACATTCAGTACTTC. It yields the protein CASSHHSGQAKNIQYF.

This rearrangement joins TRBV7-2 to TRBJ2-7, with D unclear. The CDR3 totals 15 residues. The V gene's germline CDR1 is SGHTA and CDR2 FQGNSA. The V gene lost 5 bases and the J gene lost 3 bases, with 17 bases spanning the gap. CDR3: CASSPWSQEHYEQYF. DNA of the CDR3: TGTGCCAGCAGCCCCTGGTCCCAGGAACACTACGAGCAGTACTTC.

CDR3 in amino acids: CASSSVDSSYNEQFF. CDR3 bases: TGTGCCAGCAGCTCCGTGGACAGCTCCTACAATGAGCAGTTCTTC. The chain is built from TRBV11-1 and TRBJ2-1; D perhaps matches TRBD1 (6 bases). Germline V gene data show CDR1 as SGHAT and CDR2 as FQDESV (reference sequence). The germline V and J ends were trimmed by 4 bases and 0 bases, with 10 bases remaining between them. This CDR3 is 15 amino acids long.

This rearrangement joins TRBV7-3 to TRBJ1-2; 7 nucleotides match TRBD1. V lost 3 bases and J lost 4; bases outside the gene matches: 2. Germline V gene sequence: CDR1 SGHTA, CDR2 FQGTGA. The CDR3 covers 13 residues. CDR3 loop: CASSFDRVYGYTF. In DNA, the CDR3 is TGTGCCAGCAGCTTCGACAGGGTCTATGGCTACACCTTC.

This chain's CDR3 is CASSSGEGEETQYF. The CDR3 DNA follows: TGCGCCAGCAGCTCAGGGGAAGGTGAAGAGACCCAGTACTTC. This rearrangement joins TRBV5-1 to TRBJ2-5; a possible D gene is TRBD1 (6 bases). Germline V gene lookup returns CDR1 SGHRS and CDR2 YFSETQ. Trimming pared 3 bases from V and 3 bases from J, leaving 12 bases between. This CDR3 spans 14 amino acids.

The gene calls are TRBV19 and TRBJ2-7; maybe TRBD1 (6 bases). There are 17 residues in the CDR3. Germline CDR1 LNHDA, CDR2 SQIVND (reference sequence). The germline V and J ends were trimmed by 4 bases and 6 bases, with 25 bases remaining between them. CDR3 loop: CASSNVRGPNLLPEQYF. The CDR3, as DNA: TGTGCCAGTAGTAATGTCAGGGGCCCCAACCTACTTCCCGAGCAGTACTTC.

This clone came up once. This chain joins TRBV28 and TRBJ2-2, with TRBD1 matching over 8 bases. This CDR3 is built from 15 residues. Trimming took 6 bases from V and 5 from J; bases not matched to a gene: 8. Germline assignment: CDR1 MDHEN and CDR2 SYDVKM. The CDR3 reads CASSSGGAYTGELFF. CDR3 nucleotides: TGTGCCAGCAGCTCAGGGGGCGCATATACCGGGGAGCTGTTTTTT.

This chain joins TRBV14 and TRBJ1-6; 8 bases are a match to TRBD1. Germline CDR1 is SGHDN and CDR2 is FVKESK. V lost 4 bases to trimming and J lost 8 bases; unmatched junction nucleotides: 4. The CDR3 length is 14 residues. This chain's CDR3 is CASSPQGAYSPLHF. The CDR3, as DNA: TGTGCCAGCAGCCCGCAGGGGGCTTATTCACCCCTCCACTTT. The full variable domain, rest sourced from reference TRBV14 and TRBJ1-6, is EAGVTQFPSHSVIEKGQTVTLRCDPISGHDNLYWYRRVMGKEIKFLLHFVKESKQDESGMPNNRFLAERTGGTYSTLKVQPAELEDSGVYFCASSPQGAYSPLHFGNGTRLTVT.

This chain uses TRBV28 with TRBJ1-2; the match to TRBD1 covers 7 bases. Unmatched junction bases numbered 15, after V lost 7 bases and J lost 4 bases. Germline CDR1 is MDHEN and CDR2 is SYDVKM. The CDR3 is made up of 16 amino acids. The CDR3 loop reads CASTSWDSFVIYGYTF. CDR3 coding DNA: TGTGCCAGCACCTCGTGGGACAGCTTTGTTATCTATGGCTACACCTTC.

The gene calls are TRBV18 and TRBJ2-5; 7 bases map to TRBD1. Looked up from germline, CDR1 is KGHSH and CDR2 is LQKENI. The CDR3 runs to 13 residues. V gave up 4 bases and J gave up 3 bases; unmatched junction bases: 2. The CDR3 bases are TGTGCCAGCTCACTGGGACAGAAAGAGACCCAGTACTTC. Protein sequence: CASSLGQKETQYF.

The chain recombines TRBV13 with TRBJ1-3, with D unclear. Trimming pared 2 bases from V and 8 bases from J, leaving 10 bases between. Germline V gene lookup returns CDR1 PRHDT and CDR2 FYEKMQ (reference sequence). The CDR3 length is 13 residues. This CDR3 is CASSLYGEYTIYF. CDR3 DNA sequence: TGTGCCAGCAGCTTATACGGGGAGTACACCATATATTTT.